The 9 T cell receptor beta chains given below trace back to one sample, sequenced in a study of beta chain features in type 1 diabetes. Findings and caveats of the study: People with Type 1 diabetes carried modestly yet significantly shorter TCRB CDR3s in all four CD4+ subsets.

Their antigens remain unidentified. Expressed TCRB transcripts were sequenced after all isolated RNA was converted to cDNA. The table came from immunoSEQ multiplex PCR; TCRdb's copy has only in-frame clones and leaves some out. The table records some 660,000 clones, 11% to 15% of them present only once. The source material was naive CD4+ T cells from blood. The receptors were sampled from a man between 18 and 29 years old with type 1 diabetes.

This chain uses TRBV30 with TRBJ2-6; D gene uncertain. The CDR3 loop spans 14 amino acids. V was trimmed by 5 bases and J by 2 bases, leaving 10 bases between them. The V gene's germline CDR1 is GTSNPN and CDR2 SVGIG (reference sequence). The CDR3: CAWVRVTGANVLTF. CDR3 DNA: TGTGCCTGGGTTAGGGTCACTGGGGCCAACGTCCTGACTTTC.

This clone has more than one count but fewer than ten. This sequence joins TRBV5-1 and TRBJ1-1; 8 bases agree with TRBD1. From germline, CDR1 is SGHRS and CDR2 YFSETQ. After removal of 3 bases from V and 0 bases from J, the junction contained 7 bases not matched to a gene. The CDR3 is made up of 16 amino acids. The CDR3 here is CASSSPGGAVNTEAFF. The CDR3 nucleotides read TGCGCCAGCAGCTCACCAGGGGGCGCGGTGAACACTGAAGCTTTCTTT.

This clone turned up a few times. V gene TRBV18 combines with J gene TRBJ2-1, with 8 bases fitting TRBD2. V lost 1 base to trimming and J lost 6 bases; unmatched junction nucleotides: 11. Germline-derived CDR1 and CDR2 are KGHSH and LQKENI. The CDR3 length is 17 residues. CDR3 residues: CASSPLEGTSLPNEQFF. CDR3 bases: TGTGCCAGCTCACCACTCGAGGGGACTAGTCTCCCCAATGAGCAGTTCTTC.

This clone was found a few times. The chain employs TRBV28 and TRBJ2-1; D not resolved. CDR1 is MDHEN, CDR2 SYDVKM, per germline. V lost 4 bases and J 5 bases, leaving 9 bases between the germline ends. The CDR3 sequence is 13 residues long. The CDR3 is CASSSWTDNEQFF. The CDR3, as DNA: TGTGCCAGCAGTTCTTGGACCGACAATGAGCAGTTCTTC.

The gene calls are TRBV5-6 and TRBJ1-1; D gene ambiguous. Trimming removed 1 base from V and 11 bases from J, with 15 bases in between. CDR1 SGHDT and CDR2 YYEEEE come from the germline V gene. The CDR3 length is 13 residues. The CDR3 sequence is CASSLWVLASAFF. The CDR3 DNA reads as TGTGCCAGCAGCTTGTGGGTTCTTGCTAGTGCTTTCTTT.

The V and J genes are TRBV4-2 and TRBJ2-3; D is unclear. The ends were cut back, 1 base at V and 0 bases at J, with 11 bases in the middle. CDR1 is LGHNA and CDR2 is YNFKEQ in the germline V gene. This CDR3 is built from 16 residues. CDR3 sequence reads: CASSQATSRSTDTQYF. Here the CDR3 DNA reads TGTGCCAGCAGCCAAGCGACGTCAAGGAGCACAGATACGCAGTATTTT.

The chain uses TRBV7-9 and TRBJ1-2; D is ambiguous. In germline, CDR1 is SEHNR, CDR2 FQNEAQ (reference sequence). The CDR3 spans 18 residues. V was shortened by 5 bases and J by 2 bases, with 24 bases between the two germline ends. In nucleotides, the CDR3 is TGTGCCAGCAGCCCCCAACGAGGCGGACCTTTTTCGAACTATGGCTACACCTTC. Encoded protein: CASSPQRGGPFSNYGYTF.

V gene TRBV6-5 combines with J gene TRBJ1-6, with a weak D call TRBD1 (5 bases). V was clipped by 0 bases and J by 2 bases, with 8 bases between them. CDR1 MNHEY and CDR2 SVGAGI come from the germline V gene. The length of the CDR3 is 16 residues. The CDR3: CASSYSQAAYNSPLHF. CDR3 in DNA: TGTGCCAGCAGTTACTCACAGGCGGCCTATAATTCACCCCTCCACTTT.

This clone has just a few counts. V is TRBV30 and J is TRBJ1-1; 9 bases are shared with TRBD1. With V trimmed by 8 bases and J by 12 bases, 10 bases remained unmatched. Per germline, CDR1 GTSNPN and CDR2 SVGIG (reference sequence). This CDR3 region has 11 residues. CDR3 bases: TGTGCCGGACACAGGGGGCTCGTGCCTTTCTTT. This encodes CAGHRGLVPFF. Looking up the rest from reference TRBV30 and TRBJ1-1 gives the full variable domain: SQTIHQWPATLVQPVGSPLSLECTVEGTSNPNLYWYRQAAGRGLQLLFYSVGIGQISSEVPQNLSASRPQDRQFILSSKKLLLSDSGFYLCAGHRGLVPFFGQGTRLTVV.